This T cell receptor (beta chain) was documented in a study of regulatory T cells in long-lasting Graves disease. There are many counts of this clonotype. Antigen: not known. The sample's time point: newly diagnosed GD, antithyroid drugs for less than 3 months. With RNA extracted from PBMCs as input, the TCR library was made. Study results and limitations: Persistent Graves' disease cases displayed lower TCR diversity than newly diagnosed ones. TRBV28, TRBJ1-2 and TRBJ2-5 were segments that persistent disease favored. Having few samples may have compromised the accuracy.

Trimming took 3 bases from V and 5 from J; bases not matched to a gene: 10. This CDR3 comprises 14 residues. The V gene's germline CDR1 is DFQATT and CDR2 SNEGSKA (reference sequence). Combining iRepertoire HTBI primers with Arm-PCR of CDR3 regions, the authors built TCR beta libraries. In TCRdb, the multiplex PCR reads were re-called with MiXCR into one record per CDR3 protein. This table holds 240,000 or so distinct CDR3 sequences, 20% found once. This receptor was obtained from a female donor with Graves disease. The V call is TRBV20-1, the J call TRBJ2-7; 7 bases are shared with TRBD1. Sequences were derived from peripheral blood mononuclear cells (PBMCs), sampled at new diagnosis, from a patient treated with antithyroid drugs. CDR3 region: CSARTGFGLDEQYF. The CDR3 DNA follows: TGCAGTGCTAGGACAGGGTTCGGCCTGGACGAGCAGTACTTC.